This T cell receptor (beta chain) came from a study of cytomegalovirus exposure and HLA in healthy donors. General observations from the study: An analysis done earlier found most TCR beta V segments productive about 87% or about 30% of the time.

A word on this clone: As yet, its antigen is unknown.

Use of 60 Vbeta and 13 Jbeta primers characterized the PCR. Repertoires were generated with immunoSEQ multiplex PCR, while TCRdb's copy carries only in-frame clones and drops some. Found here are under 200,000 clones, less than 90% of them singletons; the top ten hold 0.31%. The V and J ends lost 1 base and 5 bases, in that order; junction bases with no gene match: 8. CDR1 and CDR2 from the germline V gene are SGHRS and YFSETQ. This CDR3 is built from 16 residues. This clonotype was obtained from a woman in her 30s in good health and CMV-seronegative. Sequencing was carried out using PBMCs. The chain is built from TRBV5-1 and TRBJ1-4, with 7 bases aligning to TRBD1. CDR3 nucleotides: TGCGCCAGCAGCTTGAACCCGACAGGGATAAATGAAAAACTGTTTTTT. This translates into CASSLNPTGINEKLFF.